Given below is one T cell receptor (beta chain) in context. This clone has a single count. No antigen is known for it. The sample holds no much larger clone one base away, and base qualities are not on file. The data were obtained in a study of cytomegalovirus exposure and HLA in healthy donors (dated by TCRdb to the late 2010s). Turning to the overall study: An earlier analysis of more than 550 of the donors reported approximately 280 Gb of sequence data and 100 million to 120 million unique TCR beta sequences obtained from some 200 million T cells. An early release covering roughly 640 HLA-typed donors comprised 250 to 350 gigabases of sequencing data and roughly 86 million unique TCR sequences. Of the roughly 410 genotyped donors, 65% to 90% were placed in the genetic ancestry cluster associated with self-reported Caucasian donors. The study was designed to test whether signatures of past pathogen exposure could be identified by cataloging public T cell receptors. The study profiled the T cell repertoires of 500 to 800 subjects by immunosequencing and related them to cytomegalovirus serostatus. Along with the 666-subject first cohort, a separate validation cohort of more than 90 different subjects was used. High-throughput TCR immunosequencing, statistical association of individual TCRs with disease status, and machine learning were combined to predict cytomegalovirus infection status. To study patterns of TCR occurrence, a later analysis re-analyzed previously published TCR beta repertoires from hundreds of donors and added high-resolution HLA genotyping. The later analysis used no new phenotypic data to find candidate immune exposures, relying instead on TCR beta sequences and their occurrence across donors. In an earlier analysis of 587 of the donors, high-throughput TCR beta sequencing was used to judge whether each TCR beta V gene segment behaved as functional or pseudogenic. Donor age, sex, ethnicity and CMV serostatus were compiled together with the repertoire data. A later genetic analysis took genome-wide SNP genotypes for about three fifths of the roughly 700 donors and used that subset as a discovery cohort. Every discovery cohort repertoire had been produced on one sequencing platform. Both class I and class II loci were covered by HLA typing, at four-digit resolution. Typing coverage differed by locus: A, B, C, DRB1 and DQB1 were typed in roughly 620-630 donors, DQA1 in about 550, DPA1 in approximately 600, and DPB1 in roughly 470. Four to six DR-DQ haplotypes were handled as single units for association and clustering because linkage in the cohort was strong. Across 300 to 400 genotyped donors of the cohort, an average of about 250,000 unique TCR beta nucleotide sequences per donor were sequenced, and roughly 18% of those sequences were non-productive.

Its CDR3 holds 18 amino acids, cysteine through phenylalanine. The retained sequence is limited to the CDR3, 54 bases, with the frame set at the first base. Reading the germline V gene (reference sequence) gives CDR1 SGHNT and CDR2 YYREEE. Germline trimming amounts to 0 bases on V and 2 bases on J, with 10 as the count of junction bases outside the gene matches. The cohort was made up of approximately 670 healthy bone marrow donors. At the time of sampling, every cohort member was nominally healthy, though immune exposures that went unrecorded were likely present. The donor was CMV seronegative and belonged to the group of 320 or so seronegative cohort members. Every donor gave a peripheral blood sample, and the peripheral blood mononuclear cells from that sample were used for TCR beta sequencing. Genomic DNA was extracted from the blood cell samples with the Qiagen DNeasy Blood Extraction Kit. Findings and caveats that apply to the study as a whole: Only TCR beta chains were sequenced in this cohort, and the absence of alpha or paired-chain data limited detectable features. In a later analysis, several top co-occurrence clusters were reported to appear linked to parvovirus B19, influenza, CMV and Epstein-Barr virus. Some IMGT-functional V segments, including TRBV6-2 and TRBV6-3, could not be told apart with the 87-base-pair reads, so those segments were excluded. In vitro tests confirmed that a few of the cytomegalovirus-associated TCR beta chains recognize cytomegalovirus antigens. Sequencing depth was assumed to be roughly uniform across donors in the presence/absence analyses, though that assumption may not hold. Correlated functional status among segregating V segments might be attributable to linkage disequilibrium, but an unknown experimental factor could not be ruled out. According to a later analysis, TCR association rates differed among HLA loci, with DRB1 alleles showing the most associated TCRs and HLA-C alleles showing the fewest. In a later genetic analysis, fewer N-insertions in productive TCRs were reported among donors in an Asian-associated ancestry cluster than the approximately 710-donor mean. Most TCR sequences were observed very rarely across donors, whereas some public TCRs were present in many individuals. According to a later analysis, most CMV-associated TCR beta chains appeared to be HLA-restricted, and the HLA associations seemed to be driven largely by CMV exposure. In an earlier analysis of some 500 of the donors, most TCR beta V segments were observed in productive rearrangements about 90% or about 30% of the time, broadly matching IMGT annotations. A cluster of highly shared sequence variants was judged likely to be a technical artifact of the sequencing pipeline. Because HLA typing was unavailable for some donors at each locus, only the typed subset was used in association tests. CMV serostatus was the only immune exposure information available for the cohort. In both the original and validation cohorts, the classifier was reported to diagnose cytomegalovirus status with high specificity and sensitivity. When HLA alleles, especially DR and DQ, strongly co-occurred, attributing TCR associations to individual alleles was difficult. A later analysis associated about 17,000 TCR beta sequences with specific HLA alleles at a false discovery rate of 0.05. Because counts were too low, about 18 rarely observed V segments, including chromosome 9 orphons, were excluded from the earlier analysis of around 590 of the donors. The study listed 150 to 200 TCR beta chains as associated with cytomegalovirus. A further reported finding was that TCR beta sequences accurately predicted the HLA-A and HLA-B alleles for most subjects in the first cohort. According to the authors, the approach could potentially be generalized to other disease states and immunological phenotypes. Compared with equally common non-associated chains, HLA-associated TCR beta chains in a later analysis were more clonally expanded and had lower generation probabilities. V-gene and J-gene trimming of TCR beta chains was associated with a missense DCLRE1C variant in a later genetic analysis, and the association was replicated in an independent cohort.

To prepare the library, the immunoSEQ multiplex PCR assay was applied. A mixture of 60 forward primers for TCR Vbeta segments and 13 reverse primers for TCR Jbeta segments was used in the multiplex PCR. Amplification of the CDR3 region of rearranged TCR beta genes was performed with a multiplex PCR assay on genomic DNA. On the Illumina HiSeq System, the amplified TCR beta libraries were sequenced as 87-base-pair reads. The paper's processing steps were these. In a later analysis, tens of millions of unique TCR beta chains were counted across the approximately 670 repertoires, and roughly 9.9 million of these chains were shared by at least two donors. A nearest-neighbor algorithm error-corrected the raw reads and collapsed the reads into unique sequences, merging closely related sequences to remove PCR and sequencing errors. V, D and J gene segments were assigned by aligning CDR3 sequences to IMGT reference sequences. For a sequence to be retained, a match of at least six nucleotides was required to both a V gene segment and a J gene segment. A rearrangement was called productive if the CDR3 had no stop codons and remained in frame with V and J, and every other rearrangement was called non-productive. CDR3 was defined by IMGT convention, running from the second conserved V-encoded cysteine to the conserved J-encoded phenylalanine. The earlier analysis of fewer than 750 of the donors excluded sequences that lacked an unambiguous match to a single V gene segment. In an earlier analysis of 450 to 750 of the donors, a V segment was called functional when productive rearrangements were above 56.7%, and segregating when the standard deviation between donors exceeded 5%. A statistical classification framework was built for diagnosing cytomegalovirus status from the catalog of TCR beta chain sequences. In a later analysis, TCR nucleotide sequences were compared against IMGT/GENE-DB human TR gene sequences so that V and J genes could be assigned. A later analysis assigned CDR3 sequences and most-parsimonious VDJ recombination scenarios with the TCRdist pipeline. In a later analysis, each TCR beta chain was defined by its CDR3 amino acid sequence together with its V-gene family, and reads lacking a unique V-gene family were excluded. As a way to deal with suspected cross-contamination and a sequencing artifact, a later analysis dropped approximately 590 nucleotide sequences that were highly shared and had low generation probability. For each public chain, a later analysis derived a clonal expansion index from normalized ranks of inferred template counts within each repertoire. A later analysis computed generation probabilities with a VDJ recombination model fitted to out-of-frame rearrangements, and checked the results against IGoR. In a later analysis, TCR-TCR, TCR-HLA and TCR-CMV co-occurrence was scored with hypergeometric tests, and a repertoire-size bias correction was applied to TCR pairs. In a later analysis, false discovery rates were estimated by permuting HLA or CMV assignments 20 times. In a later analysis, co-occurring TCRs were grouped with DBSCAN, and TCRdist sequence similarity was added when clustering was performed within HLA-allele-positive subsets. Repertoires with fewer than 30,000 or more than 120,000 public chains were left out of co-occurrence clustering, as were about five repertoires with anomalous nucleotide sharing. TCRdb stores this immuneACCESS table with in-frame sequences only. Part of the clones is absent; in the studies checked, under half of the shortfall reflects unresolved V genes, and no reason is known for the rest. The D gene and trimming were derived from the DNA, and the V and J assignments and clone size from that table. For this sample the table gives about 190,000 clones, of which more than 75% were detected only once. About 1.4% of the sample goes to the ten largest clones.

The rearrangement joined TRBV5-4 to TRBJ2-3; 9 of the junction bases match TRBD2. The clonotype was recovered from a woman aged 50 to 65 in good health and CMV-seronegative. Sequenced input: PBMCs. The DNA sequence is as follows: TGTGCCAGCAGCTTGGGACTAGCGGTCCAGGCTGACACAGATACGCAGTATTTT. The encoded protein is CASSLGLAVQADTDTQYF. With the portions outside the CDR3 filled from the reference TRBV5-4 and TRBJ2-3 genes, the complete variable region becomes ETGVTQSPTHLIKTRGQQVTLRCSSQSGHNTVSWYQQALGQGPQFIFQYYREEENGRGNFPPRFSGLQFPNYSSELNVNALELDDSALYLCASSLGLAVQADTDTQYFGPGTRLTVL.